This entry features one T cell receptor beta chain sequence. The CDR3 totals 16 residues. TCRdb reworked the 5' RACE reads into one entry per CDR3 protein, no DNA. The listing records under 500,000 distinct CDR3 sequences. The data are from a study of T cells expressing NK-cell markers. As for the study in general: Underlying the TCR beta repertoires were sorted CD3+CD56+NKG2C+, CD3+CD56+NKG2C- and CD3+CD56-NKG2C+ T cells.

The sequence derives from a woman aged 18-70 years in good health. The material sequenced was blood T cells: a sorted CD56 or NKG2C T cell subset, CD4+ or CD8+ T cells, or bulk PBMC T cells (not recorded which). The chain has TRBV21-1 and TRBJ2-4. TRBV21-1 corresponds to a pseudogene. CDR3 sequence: CASSHRPILAKNIQYF.